Presented here are 29 T cell receptor beta chains from one specimen sequenced in a study of PD-1 blockade in classical Hodgkin lymphoma. The method was immunoSEQ multiplex PCR; TCRdb's version includes in-frame clones alone and lacks a portion of them. The sample contains over 25,000 clones, 90% to 95% of which appear only once. Time point described: newly diagnosed, previously untreated cHL patient sample. Sequencing input: peripheral blood mononuclear cells (PBMCs). The receptors derive from a human donor with classical Hodgkin lymphoma.

The chain couples TRBV19 to TRBJ2-2, with D maybe TRBD2 (5 bases). CDR1 and CDR2 (germline): LNHDA, SQIVND (reference sequence). V was pared by 1 base and J by 2 bases, with 11 bases between. The CDR3 is 16 residues long. As DNA, the CDR3 is TGTGCCAGTAGTATAGTCGACACGGGAAACACCGGGGAGCTGTTTTTT. Its protein is CASSIVDTGNTGELFF.

This chain uses TRBV5-1 with TRBJ1-1; TRBD1 is a possible D gene (5 bases). The V end was cut by 3 bases, the J end by 3 bases, with 18 bases between. The CDR3 totals 16 residues. Germline V gives CDR1 SGHRS, CDR2 YFSETQ. The CDR3 protein is CASSSGTAQLYTEAFF. CDR3 nucleotide sequence: TGCGCCAGCAGCTCGGGGACGGCTCAACTTTACACTGAAGCTTTCTTT.

The rearrangement joins TRBV7-6 to TRBJ1-2; D unclear. V shed 2 bases and J shed 5 bases, with 15 bases lying between them. The CDR3 is 15 amino acids. Germline CDR1 reads SGHVS; CDR2 reads FNYEAQ. The CDR3 loop is CASSLMGGEGYGYTF. CDR3 DNA: TGTGCCAGCAGCTTAATGGGCGGGGAGGGATATGGCTACACCTTC.

This clone was seen only a few times. The rearrangement uses TRBV9 and TRBJ2-1; 9 nucleotides match TRBD1. This CDR3 has 15 residues. The V and J ends lost 3 bases and 4 bases, in that order; junction bases with no gene match: 5. Germline V gene sequence: CDR1 SGDLS, CDR2 YYNGEE. The DNA for the CDR3 is TGTGCCAGCAGCGCTGACAGGGGGGGTTACAATGAGCAGTTCTTC. This sequence encodes CASSADRGGYNEQFF.

This clone was detected only once. The J gene is TRBJ1-4, the V gene TRBV7-9; a possible D gene is TRBD1 (6 bases). Trimming removed 2 bases at V and 8 bases at J, with 12 bases between. The CDR3 is made up of 14 amino acids. CDR1 SEHNR and CDR2 FQNEAQ come from the germline V gene (reference sequence). CDR3 sequence: CASSLRGADEKLFF. CDR3 coding DNA: TGTGCCAGCAGCTTACGGGGGGCCGACGAAAAACTGTTTTTT.

The chain has TRBV19 and TRBJ2-5, with 10 bases aligning to TRBD1. This CDR3 is built from 14 residues. Germline trimming cut 3 bases from V and 5 bases from J; bases unmatched to any gene: 3. Germline-derived CDR1 and CDR2 are LNHDA and SQIVND (reference sequence). CDR3: CASSIGGQGETQYF. CDR3 sequence (DNA): TGTGCCAGTAGTATTGGGGGACAGGGGGAGACCCAGTACTTC. Full variable domain (outside the CDR3, taken from reference TRBV19 and TRBJ2-5): DGGITQSPKYLFRKEGQNVTLSCEQNLNHDAMYWYRQDPGQGLRLIYYSQIVNDFQKGDIAEGYSVSREKKESFPLTVTSAQKNPTAFYLCASSIGGQGETQYFGPGTRLLVL.

V usage is TRBV5-1 and J usage is TRBJ1-1; D is perhaps TRBD1 (6 bases). Trimming shortened V by 4 bases and J by 4 bases, and 14 bases separated the two germline ends. This CDR3 is 14 amino acids long. Germline V gives CDR1 SGHRS, CDR2 YFSETQ. CDR3 amino acids: CASSPGAVITEAFF. The CDR3 bases are TGCGCCAGCAGCCCGGGGGCGGTGATCACTGAAGCTTTCTTT.

This sequence joins TRBV19 and TRBJ2-3; the D call may be TRBD1 or TRBD2 (5 bases each). Trimming cost V 6 bases and J 6 bases, with 22 bases left between them. The CDR3 is 16 amino acids. CDR1 and CDR2 (germline): LNHDA, SQIVND (reference sequence). The CDR3 loop reads CASSPVWDLGWDTQYF. For the CDR3, the DNA is TGTGCCAGTAGCCCAGTCTGGGACCTTGGCTGGGATACGCAGTATTTT. Supplemented by reference TRBV19 and TRBJ2-3, the full variable domain reads DGGITQSPKYLFRKEGQNVTLSCEQNLNHDAMYWYRQDPGQGLRLIYYSQIVNDFQKGDIAEGYSVSREKKESFPLTVTSAQKNPTAFYLCASSPVWDLGWDTQYFGPGTRLTVL.

The V gene is TRBV9, the J gene TRBJ1-1; D not resolved. The CDR3 has 15 amino acids. The germline V gene encodes CDR1 SGDLS and CDR2 YYNGEE. The V gene lost 0 bases and the J gene lost 0 bases, with 9 bases spanning the gap. The CDR3 spells CASSVGRSMNTEAFF. In nucleotides, the CDR3 is TGTGCCAGCAGCGTAGGACGCTCGATGAACACTGAAGCTTTCTTT. Filled out from reference TRBV9 and TRBJ1-1, the complete variable domain reads DSGVTQTPKHLITATGQRVTLRCSPRSGDLSVYWYQQSLDQGLQFLIQYYNGEERAKGNILERFSAQQFPDLHSELNLSSLELGDSALYFCASSVGRSMNTEAFFGQGTRLTVV.

The chain carries TRBV4-3 and TRBJ1-1, with D uncertain. The germline gives CDR1 LGHNA, CDR2 YSLEER. Deletions cut 0 bases from V and 3 bases from J, with 11 bases between. CDR3 length: 15 residues. The DNA for the CDR3 is TGCGCCAGCAGCCAAGATCACAGACCGGACACTGAAGCTTTCTTT. Translated, it gives CASSQDHRPDTEAFF.

The V call is TRBV4-2, the J call TRBJ1-6; D perhaps matches TRBD1 (6 bases). Germline-derived CDR1 and CDR2 are LGHNA and YNFKEQ. With 2 bases removed from V and 1 base from J, the gap between germline ends came to 18 bases. The CDR3 runs 19 residues. CDR3 nucleotide sequence: TGTGCCAGCAGCCAATCCGTGGTCCTAGGGGGTTCCTATAATTCACCCCTCCACTTT. It translates to CASSQSVVLGGSYNSPLHF.

The chain combines TRBV11-2 with TRBJ1-1; no firm D call. Trimming took 3 bases from V and 4 from J, leaving 12 bases between them. The CDR3 is 14 amino acids. The germline V gene has CDR1 SGHAT and CDR2 FQNNGV. CDR3 sequence reads: CASSFSNIGTEAFF. Here the CDR3 DNA reads TGTGCCAGCAGCTTCTCTAACATCGGCACTGAAGCTTTCTTT.

The genes are TRBV2 and TRBJ2-1, with TRBD2 matching over 7 bases. The CDR3 consists of 15 residues. V lost 6 bases and J lost 4; bases outside the gene matches: 9. The germline V gene has CDR1 SNHLY and CDR2 FYNNEI. The DNA for the CDR3 is TGTGCCAGCAGGGTCGGCGGGGGTGAATACAATGAGCAGTTCTTC. Its protein is CASRVGGGEYNEQFF.

This sequence joins TRBV15 and TRBJ2-1; the match to TRBD2 covers 10 bases. The junction had 12 bases not matched to a gene; V was cut back by 1 base and J by 6 bases. This CDR3 spans 18 amino acids. Germline V gene lookup returns CDR1 LNHNV and CDR2 YYDKDF (reference sequence). The CDR3 DNA reads as TGTGCCACCAGCAGAGTAGCGGGAGGTCACACCAGGGCCAATGAGCAGTTCTTC. Protein: CATSRVAGGHTRANEQFF.

Only one count was recorded for this clone. The rearrangement joins TRBV7-2 to TRBJ1-1; 7 positions match TRBD1. V gave up 2 bases and J gave up 4 bases; unmatched junction bases: 4. This CDR3 has 14 residues. Per the germline V gene, CDR1 is SGHTA and CDR2 is FQGNSA. CDR3: CASSLNQGGTEAFF. In DNA form, the CDR3 reads TGTGCCAGCAGCTTAAATCAGGGGGGCACTGAAGCTTTCTTT. Looking up the rest from reference TRBV7-2 and TRBJ1-1 gives the full variable domain: GAGVSQSPSNKVTEKGKDVELRCDPISGHTALYWYRQSLGQGLEFLIYFQGNSAPDKSGLPSDRFSAERTGGSVSTLTIQRTQQEDSAVYLCASSLNQGGTEAFFGQGTRLTVV.

V gene TRBV5-4 combines with J gene TRBJ1-4; D is undetermined. Germline V gene data show CDR1 as SGHNT and CDR2 as YYREEE (reference sequence). V was shortened by 0 bases and J by 8 bases, with 5 bases between the two germline ends. The CDR3 is 12 residues long. CDR3 bases: TGTGCCAGCAGCTTGGGTGGGGAAAAACTGTTTTTT. It codes for CASSLGGEKLFF.

This chain connects TRBV5-1 to TRBJ2-7; weak D call: TRBD2 (6 bases). Germline V CDR1 and CDR2: SGHRS, YFSETQ. CDR3 length: 13 amino acids. V was pared by 4 bases and J by 2 bases, with 10 bases between. The CDR3: CASSAGRTYEQYF. The CDR3 DNA sequence: TGCGCCAGCAGCGCGGGACGAACCTACGAGCAGTACTTC.

The chain uses TRBV12-2 and TRBJ1-1. TRBV12-2 is described as a pseudogene. This CDR3 contains 15 residues. CDR3 loop: CASRLNQTVGTEAFF. The CDR3 region has the DNA TGTGCAAGTCGCCTAAACCAGACTGTTGGCACTGAAGCTTTCTTT.

V gene TRBV9 combines with J gene TRBJ2-5; 9 bases map to TRBD2. With 4 bases clipped from V and 4 bases from J, the junction kept 11 bases outside the gene matches. There are 16 residues in the CDR3. Germline V gene data show CDR1 as SGDLS and CDR2 as YYNGEE. The CDR3 is CASSPRGSGGPETQYF. The CDR3 nucleotides are TGTGCCAGCAGCCCCAGGGGGAGCGGGGGGCCAGAGACCCAGTACTTC.

This chain uses TRBV4-2 with TRBJ2-5, with D possibly TRBD1 on 5 matching bases. This CDR3 comprises 15 residues. The germline gives CDR1 LGHNA, CDR2 YNFKEQ. Trimming shortened V by 1 base and J by 4 bases, and 13 bases separated the two germline ends. CDR3 nucleotides: TGTGCCAGCAGCCAAGGGGGCAGAGGCCGAGAGACCCAGTACTTC. Amino acids: CASSQGGRGRETQYF.

The V and J genes are TRBV30 and TRBJ2-1, with D tentatively TRBD1 (6 bases). The CDR3 length is 14 residues. V lost 5 bases to trimming and J lost 0 bases, with 11 bases between them. The germline V gene encodes CDR1 GTSNPN and CDR2 SVGIG (reference sequence). The CDR3 DNA sequence: TGTGCCTGGTCCGGGACAAGCTCCTACAATGAGCAGTTCTTC. Its protein is CAWSGTSSYNEQFF.

The chain is built from TRBV7-9 and TRBJ1-2, with D hard to call. The CDR3 runs to 15 residues. Per the germline V gene, CDR1 is SEHNR and CDR2 is FQNEAQ (reference sequence). V was shortened by 2 bases and J by 3 bases, with 13 bases between the two germline ends. In DNA, the CDR3 is TGTGCCAGCAGCTTACGACCGGAGGGCGACTATGGCTACACCTTC. This translates into CASSLRPEGDYGYTF.

CDR3 DNA: TGTGGGAGGGGTGTCTTTTCGCCGCATCAGCCCCAGCATTTT. The encoded protein is CGRGVFSPHQPQHF. The chain has TRBV6-4 and TRBJ1-5; D might be TRBD1 (5 bases). The CDR3 runs 14 residues. From germline, CDR1 is MRHNA and CDR2 SNTAGT.

This clone was found once. The chain combines TRBV6-6 with TRBJ2-1; the D gene is possibly TRBD1 (5 bases). The CDR3 loop spans 14 amino acids. CDR1 MNHNY and CDR2 SVGAGI come from the germline V gene (reference sequence). V was cut by 5 bases and J by 0 bases, with 8 bases left in between. The CDR3 reads CASSDSSSYNEQFF. CDR3 bases: TGTGCCAGCAGTGACAGCAGCTCCTACAATGAGCAGTTCTTC.

The chain is built from TRBV11-1 and TRBJ1-6; the D gene is possibly TRBD1 (6 bases). The V gene's germline CDR1 is SGHAT and CDR2 FQDESV (reference sequence). CDR3 length: 14 amino acids. V lost 5 bases and J lost 4, with 9 bases in between. The CDR3 protein is CASSTTGYNSPLHF. The CDR3 DNA reads as TGTGCCAGCAGCACGACAGGTTATAATTCACCCCTCCACTTT.

Of note for this clone: The sample holds other DNA sequences that translate to the same CDR3. The chain uses TRBV6-6 and TRBJ2-7, with TRBD1 matching 8 bases. V was clipped by 2 bases and J by 7 bases; unmatched bases: 7. Germline loops: CDR1 MNHNY, CDR2 SVGAGI (reference sequence). There are 14 residues in the CDR3. The CDR3 here is CASSYGQGAGEQYF. The CDR3 DNA reads as TGTGCCAGCAGTTACGGGCAGGGGGCGGGGGAGCAGTACTTC.

The chain carries TRBV6-5 and TRBJ2-7; D is perhaps TRBD1 (5 bases). CDR3 length: 15 residues. Trimming cost V 0 bases and J 2 bases, with 11 bases left between them. CDR1 and CDR2 (germline): MNHEY, SVGAGI. The CDR3 DNA follows: TGTGCCAGCAGTTACTCGCCAGGGCTGACCTACGAGCAGTACTTC. Its translation: CASSYSPGLTYEQYF.

The V and J genes are TRBV5-1 and TRBJ2-3; D is undetermined. Germline loops: CDR1 SGHRS, CDR2 YFSETQ. The CDR3 spans 16 residues. V dropped 1 base and J dropped 0 bases, with 12 bases sitting between them. The chain's CDR3 is CASSLSPPPSTDTQYF. CDR3 nucleotides: TGCGCCAGCAGCTTGTCGCCCCCTCCTAGCACAGATACGCAGTATTTT.

The V gene is TRBV6-6, the J gene TRBJ2-7, with D uncertain. Trimming removed 0 bases at V and 7 bases at J, with 10 bases between. The CDR3 is made up of 13 amino acids. In germline, CDR1 is MNHNY, CDR2 SVGAGI (reference sequence). This CDR3 reads CASSYSVFGEQYF. The DNA of the CDR3 is TGTGCCAGCAGTTACTCGGTATTTGGGGAGCAGTACTTC.